This TCR beta chain was found in a study of STAT5B mutations in CD4+ large granular lymphocyte leukemia. General study results and limits: Patient CD4-sorted repertoires stayed more clonal than healthy ones after leukemic-clone removal. Around 25% of private leukemic clonotypes occurred rarely in other patients' non-leukemic repertoires.

Comment on this clone: The antigen is not known. One end of the junction varies from germline; a read error may be responsible.

Methods used by the authors: Lowest detectable productive clonotype frequency was 2.59 x 10-5. The repertoire was sequenced with immunoSEQ multiplex PCR; TCRdb's copy has only in-frame clones and lacks some. Clone size and the V and J calls come from that table; the DNA yielded D and trimming. In the table there are 20,000 or so clones, about 79% of which are singletons. The CDR3 is made up of 13 amino acids. Germline CDR1 and CDR2: SSHAT and FNYEAQ (reference sequence). The sequence came from a human donor in good health. The genes are TRBV7-7 and TRBJ2-3; perhaps TRBD1 as D (6 bases). Sequencing used CD4+ T cells from blood buffy coats. The DNA for the CDR3 is TGTGCTAGCAGCTTAATAGGGGGACATACGCAGTATTTT. It specifies CASSLIGGHTQYF.